The 19 T cell receptor beta chains listed next were all sequenced from one sample in a study of T cell responses to AZD1222 COVID-19 vaccine. Data came from immunoSEQ multiplex PCR; TCRdb stores just in-frame clones and leaves some out. The sample holds 90,000 to 150,000 clones, roughly 87% seen once. The sample was peripheral blood, taken 28 days after the second AZD1222 dose. Receptors were obtained from an adult who received the AZD1222 COVID-19 vaccine.

The V gene is TRBV25-1, the J gene TRBJ1-1; the D is unclear. The CDR3 contains 13 residues. Germline V gene lookup returns CDR1 MGHDK and CDR2 SYGVNS. Trimming pared 4 bases from V and 5 bases from J, leaving 11 bases between. The CDR3 sequence is CASSGLGRTEAFF. CDR3 nucleotides: TGTGCCAGCAGTGGTTTGGGTAGGACTGAAGCTTTCTTT.

This chain connects TRBV6-1 to TRBJ2-3; 10 bases fit TRBD1. The CDR3 contains 16 residues. Germline lookup yields CDR1 MNHNS and CDR2 SASEGT. V was pared by 2 bases and J by 0 bases, with 2 bases of the junction left unmatched. The CDR3 sequence is CASSEMGQGSTDTQYF. The CDR3 DNA sequence: TGTGCCAGCAGTGAAATGGGACAGGGGAGCACAGATACGCAGTATTTT.

This clone was counted once. The chain is built from TRBV19 and TRBJ1-1; possibly TRBD1 for D (6 bases). The germline V gene encodes CDR1 LNHDA and CDR2 SQIVND (reference sequence). The CDR3 sequence is 15 residues long. V gave up 6 bases and J gave up 4 bases, with 18 bases separating them. CDR3 in DNA: TGTGCCAGTAGCCCGATACAGGGTGGGATCACTGAAGCTTTCTTT. This sequence encodes CASSPIQGGITEAFF.

The chain combines TRBV6-2 or TRBV6-3 with TRBJ1-2; TRBD1 matches at 9 bases. CDR1 MNHEY and CDR2 SVGEGT come from the germline V gene. This CDR3 has 15 amino acids. With 4 bases clipped from V and 3 bases from J, the junction kept 6 bases outside the gene matches. Written as DNA, the CDR3 is TGTGCCAGCAGTTCGCCTAGGACAGGGGACTATGGCTACACCTTC. Translation gives CASSSPRTGDYGYTF.

This clone showed up just once. V usage is TRBV19 and J usage is TRBJ1-2; D gene unclear. V lost 2 bases and J lost 4, with 8 bases in between. CDR1 is LNHDA, CDR2 SQIVND, per germline (reference sequence). CDR3 length: 13 amino acids. For the CDR3, the DNA is TGTGCCAGTAGTATAAGGGCGCCCTATGGCTACACCTTC. Its protein is CASSIRAPYGYTF.

The chain recombines TRBV5-6 with TRBJ1-1, with D perhaps matching TRBD1 (6 bases). In germline, CDR1 is SGHDT, CDR2 YYEEEE. Trimming shortened V by 1 base and J by 7 bases, and 14 bases separated the two germline ends. This CDR3 is 14 amino acids long. Here the CDR3 DNA reads TGTGCCAGCAGCTTGTGGCAGGGGAAGGGTGAAGCTTTCTTT. Its translation is CASSLWQGKGEAFF.

The chain uses TRBV3-1 (or the pseudogene TRBV3-2) and TRBJ2-6; D remains ambiguous. V gave up 4 bases and J gave up 1 base, with 5 bases separating them. The V gene's germline CDR1 is LGHDT and CDR2 YNNKEL (reference sequence). This CDR3 has 14 residues. Here the CDR3 reads CASSRPSGANVLTF. DNA of the CDR3: TGTGCCAGCAGCCGACCGTCTGGGGCCAACGTCCTGACTTTC.

The rearrangement joins TRBV11-2 to TRBJ1-1; D is unclear. V shed 6 bases and J shed 3 bases, with 14 bases lying between them. Germline V lookup: CDR1 SGHAT, CDR2 FQNNGV. This CDR3 contains 14 residues. The CDR3, as DNA: TGTGCCAGCAGAGAAGCGCGGGCACACACTGAAGCTTTCTTT. Its translation: CASREARAHTEAFF.

The J gene is TRBJ2-5, the V gene TRBV7-2, with TRBD2 matching over 7 bases. Unmatched junction bases numbered 9, after V lost 5 bases and J lost 6 bases. Germline values: CDR1 SGHTA, CDR2 FQGNSA. The CDR3 runs 14 residues. The CDR3 DNA reads TGTGCCAGCAGCCCGGGAGGCGGGGTGAAGACCCAGTACTTC. Protein: CASSPGGGVKTQYF.

V usage is TRBV5-1 and J usage is TRBJ2-1, with TRBD2 identical over 9 bases. Germline V gene lookup returns CDR1 SGHRS and CDR2 YFSETQ. The CDR3 totals 16 residues. Trimming removed 0 bases from V and 5 bases from J; junction bases left unmatched: 6. CDR3 nucleotide sequence: TGCGCCAGCAGCTTGGATGAAGCGGGGGGCCACAATGAGCAGTTCTTC. This encodes CASSLDEAGGHNEQFF.

J is TRBJ2-2 and V is TRBV29-1; TRBD2 matches 10 bases. CDR1 and CDR2 from the germline V gene are SQVTM and ANQGSEA. The CDR3 is 16 amino acids. V shed 6 bases and J 8 bases; nucleotides not matched to a gene: 15. The CDR3 DNA reads TGCAGCGTCGTACCCCTAGCGGGGGCGCTGCTAGGGGAGCTGTTTTTT. It codes for CSVVPLAGALLGELFF.

The chain carries TRBV19 and TRBJ1-1, with D tentatively TRBD1 (6 bases). Germline CDR1 reads LNHDA; CDR2 reads SQIVND (reference sequence). V was clipped by 6 bases and J by 8 bases, with 10 bases between them. The CDR3 loop spans 11 amino acids. The DNA of the CDR3 is TGTGCCAGTAGGCTTCAGGGGGAAGCTTTCTTT. Translation: CASRLQGEAFF.

The V gene is TRBV29-1, the J gene TRBJ1-1; D uncertain. V lost 7 bases, J lost 1 base, and 13 bases lay in between. This CDR3 is built from 13 residues. Germline V gives CDR1 SQVTM, CDR2 ANQGSEA. Here the CDR3 reads CSEGGEANTEAFF. As DNA, the CDR3 is TGCAGCGAGGGCGGGGAAGCGAACACTGAAGCTTTCTTT.

The chain combines TRBV3-1 (or the pseudogene TRBV3-2) with TRBJ2-2; D is perhaps TRBD2 (6 bases). The V gene lost 4 bases and the J gene lost 0 bases, with 12 bases spanning the gap. The CDR3 is 16 amino acids. CDR1 is LGHDT and CDR2 is YNNKEL in the germline V gene (reference sequence). The CDR3 reads CASSPTRTANTGELFF. CDR3 bases: TGTGCCAGCAGCCCGACTAGGACGGCGAACACCGGGGAGCTGTTTTTT.

V usage is TRBV27 and J usage is TRBJ1-6, with TRBD1 matching 7 bases. The V segment lost 3 bases and the J segment 7 bases; nucleotides outside the gene matches: 3. In germline, CDR1 is MNHEY, CDR2 SMNVEV (reference sequence). The CDR3 has 14 residues. CDR3 nucleotide sequence: TGTGCCAGCAGTTTTCCGACAGGGAATTCACCCCTCCACTTT. As protein: CASSFPTGNSPLHF.

The chain couples TRBV18 to TRBJ2-1; 7 nucleotides match TRBD1. V was pared by 2 bases and J by 2 bases, with 3 bases of the junction left unmatched. The CDR3 is made up of 15 amino acids. From germline, CDR1 is KGHSH and CDR2 LQKENI. The CDR3 bases are TGTGCCAGCTCACCAGGGCAGGGGGCCTACAATGAGCAGTTCTTC. Translated: CASSPGQGAYNEQFF. Based on the CDR3 plus reference TRBV18 and TRBJ2-1, the full variable domain is NAGVMQNPRHLVRRRGQEARLRCSPMKGHSHVYWYRQLPEEGLKFMVYLQKENIIDESGMPKERFSAEFPKEGPSILRIQQVVRGDSAAYFCASSPGQGAYNEQFFGPGTRLTVL.

This chain links TRBV2 with TRBJ1-1; D uncertain. Deletions cut 6 bases from V and 8 bases from J, with 16 bases between. CDR1 and CDR2 (germline): SNHLY, FYNNEI. The CDR3 consists of 13 residues. Written as DNA, the CDR3 is TGTGCCAGCAGGACCGTCCCTATCACCGAAGCTTTCTTT. It translates to CASRTVPITEAFF. Full variable domain (missing parts from reference TRBV2 and TRBJ1-1): EPEVTQTPSHQVTQMGQEVILRCVPISNHLYFYWYRQILGQKVEFLVSFYNNEISEKSEIFDDQFSVERPDGSNFTLKIRSTKLEDSAMYFCASRTVPITEAFFGQGTRLTVV.

V and J are TRBV11-3 and TRBJ2-1; 9 nucleotides line up with TRBD1. CDR3 length equals 16 residues. Germline V lookup: CDR1 SGHNT, CDR2 YENEEA. The V and J ends lost 5 bases and 3 bases, in that order; junction bases with no gene match: 8. DNA of the CDR3: TGTGCCAGCAGCGCAAGCACAGGGGGCGTCTACAATGAGCAGTTCTTC. Protein: CASSASTGGVYNEQFF.

The chain couples TRBV18 to TRBJ2-6; D is uncertain. Trimming removed 6 bases at V and 0 bases at J, with 15 bases between. The CDR3 sequence is 17 residues long. Per germline, CDR1 KGHSH and CDR2 LQKENI. The CDR3 DNA follows: TGTGCCAGCTCTCCTATGGCATCCCCCTCTGGGGCCAACGTCCTGACTTTC. Encoded protein: CASSPMASPSGANVLTF.